The 15 T cell receptor beta chains given below trace back to one sample, sequenced in a study of STAT5B mutations in CD4+ large granular lymphocyte leukemia. Using immunoSEQ multiplex PCR, the repertoire was profiled, and TCRdb retains in-frame clones only, with some absent. The repertoire holds about 50,000 clones, with roughly 80% as singletons. The source material was CD4+ T cells from blood buffy coats. Receptor source: a human donor in good health.

The chain uses TRBV5-6 and TRBJ2-4, with 7 bases lining up with TRBD1. The CDR3 sequence is 16 residues long. V gave up 2 bases and J gave up 0 bases; unmatched junction bases: 5. Germline V CDR1 and CDR2: SGHDT, YYEEEE. The CDR3 protein is CASSFRDSLAKNIQYF. The CDR3, as DNA: TGTGCCAGCAGCTTTCGGGACAGCCTAGCCAAAAACATTCAGTACTTC.

This clone was found once. The V gene is TRBV19, the J gene TRBJ2-5, with TRBD1 matching 9 bases. The CDR3 contains 16 residues. V trimming: 3 bases; J trimming: 7 bases; junction bases outside the gene matches: 12. CDR1 and CDR2 from the germline V gene are LNHDA and SQIVND (reference sequence). In nucleotides, the CDR3 is TGTGCCAGTAGTATTGGTTTGGGGACAGGGATGGGGACCCAGTACTTC. It is translated as CASSIGLGTGMGTQYF.

The chain couples TRBV25-1 to TRBJ1-4, with 8 bases identical to TRBD1. Germline CDR1 reads MGHDK; CDR2 reads SYGVNS. After removal of 2 bases from V and 8 bases from J, the junction contained 7 bases not matched to a gene. The CDR3 runs to 15 residues. The CDR3 spells CASSEPQGAREKLFF. CDR3 nucleotide sequence: TGTGCCAGCAGTGAACCCCAGGGGGCGCGGGAAAAACTGTTTTTT.

The gene calls are TRBV7-3 and TRBJ2-3; 8 nucleotides agree with TRBD1. The germline V gene has CDR1 SGHTA and CDR2 FQGTGA. After removal of 5 bases from V and 4 bases from J, the junction contained 8 bases not matched to a gene. The CDR3 consists of 15 residues. CDR3 amino acids: CASSPDGQGPDTQYF. The CDR3, as DNA: TGTGCCAGCAGCCCTGACGGACAGGGCCCAGATACGCAGTATTTT.

This chain uses TRBV5-5 with TRBJ2-5; 10 positions agree with TRBD2. The V gene end was trimmed by 1 base and the J gene end by 5 bases; junction bases not matched to a gene: 2. The V gene's germline CDR1 is SGHKS and CDR2 YYEKEE (reference sequence). The CDR3 totals 14 residues. CDR3 bases: TGTGCCAGCAGCTTGCCTAGCGGGGGTGAGACCCAGTACTTC. Protein sequence: CASSLPSGGETQYF.

This chain connects TRBV13 to TRBJ2-2; the D gene is possibly TRBD2 (5 bases). There are 15 residues in the CDR3. Germline CDR1 reads PRHDT; CDR2 reads FYEKMQ (reference sequence). V lost 5 bases, J lost 3 bases, and 13 bases lay in between. The CDR3 loop reads CASSLDLKYTGELFF. The CDR3 DNA reads as TGTGCCAGCAGCCTGGACTTAAAATACACCGGGGAGCTGTTTTTT.

The chain couples TRBV28 to TRBJ2-5; no clear D gene. The DNA end is more similar to TRBJ2-7, so the J call may be wrong. This CDR3 region has 10 residues. The germline CDR1 and CDR2 sequences are MDHEN and SYDVKM. For the CDR3, the DNA is TGTGCCAGCAGCAGATACGAGCAGTACTTC. This translates into CASSRYEQYF.

The CDR3 loop reads CASSLGWASGDFYEQYF. As DNA, the CDR3 is TGTGCCAGCAGCTTAGGGTGGGCTAGCGGGGATTTCTACGAGCAGTACTTC. V usage is TRBV13 and J usage is TRBJ2-7, with 9 bases fitting TRBD2. With 0 bases clipped from V and 3 bases from J, the junction kept 9 bases outside the gene matches. The CDR3 has 17 residues. Germline V CDR1 and CDR2: PRHDT, FYEKMQ (reference sequence). Full variable domain (rest looked up from reference TRBV13 and TRBJ2-7): AAGVIQSPRHLIKEKRETATLKCYPIPRHDTVYWYQQGPGQDPQFLISFYEKMQSDKGSIPDRFSAQQFSDYHSELNMSSLELGDSALYFCASSLGWASGDFYEQYFGPGTRLTVT.

This rearrangement joins TRBV29-1 to TRBJ2-1; no clear D. From germline, CDR1 is SQVTM and CDR2 ANQGSEA. CDR3 length equals 15 residues. V lost 0 bases and J 4 bases, leaving 13 bases between the germline ends. DNA of the CDR3: TGCAGCGTTGAAGATCCAGTCTCAGCGTACAATGAGCAGTTCTTC. This translates into CSVEDPVSAYNEQFF.

The CDR3 DNA reads TGTGCCAGCAGCCAGTCGGGACAGATTAATCAGCCCCAGCATTTT. Its translation is CASSQSGQINQPQHF. The chain has TRBV4-2 and TRBJ1-5; TRBD1 matches 7 bases. Trimming removed 3 bases from V and 4 bases from J; junction bases left unmatched: 6. The CDR3 is 15 amino acids. In germline, CDR1 is LGHNA, CDR2 YNFKEQ.

Here the CDR3 reads CASKIRDVHNEQFF. For the CDR3, the DNA is TGTGCCAGCAAGATCCGGGACGTCCACAATGAGCAGTTCTTC. The V and J genes are TRBV2 and TRBJ2-1, with D possibly called TRBD1 or TRBD2 (5 bases each). The germline V and J ends were trimmed by 7 bases and 5 bases, with 15 bases remaining between them. Looked up from germline, CDR1 is SNHLY and CDR2 is FYNNEI. CDR3 length: 14 residues.

The gene calls are TRBV27 and TRBJ2-2, with D maybe TRBD2 (6 bases). Germline CDR1 is MNHEY and CDR2 is SMNVEV (reference sequence). V gave up 5 bases and J gave up 4 bases, with 11 bases separating them. There are 14 residues in the CDR3. CDR3: CASSGGLGTGELFF. The CDR3 DNA sequence: TGTGCCAGCAGTGGAGGGTTGGGCACCGGGGAGCTGTTTTTT.

The chain links TRBV7-3 to TRBJ2-5, with D perhaps matching TRBD1 (6 bases). This CDR3 is 13 amino acids long. V lost 5 bases, J lost 4 bases, and 11 bases lay in between. CDR1 is SGHTA and CDR2 is FQGTGA in the germline V gene. The CDR3 DNA sequence: TGTGCCAGCAGCCCGCAGGGGAGAGAGACCCAGTACTTC. Translating it yields CASSPQGRETQYF.

In DNA form, the CDR3 reads TGTGCCAGCAGCCCTAGATCCCTAGCGGCCCCCGGGACCACGCAGTACTTC. Translating it yields CASSPRSLAAPGTTQYF. This chain uses TRBV9 with TRBJ2-7; 7 bases fit TRBD2. In germline, CDR1 is SGDLS, CDR2 YYNGEE. Germline trimming cut 4 bases from V and 9 bases from J; bases unmatched to any gene: 22. The CDR3 loop spans 17 amino acids.

This clone was seen a handful of times. The chain couples TRBV28 to TRBJ2-7; 9 nucleotides agree with TRBD2. Germline CDR1 MDHEN, CDR2 SYDVKM. The J segment lost 7 bases and the V segment lost 1 base, leaving 20 bases of the junction unmatched. The CDR3 is 19 amino acids. In DNA, the CDR3 is TGTGCCAGCAGTTTATACCCACTCGCGATAGATCGACTAGCGGCTGAGCAGTACTTC. Amino acid sequence: CASSLYPLAIDRLAAEQYF.